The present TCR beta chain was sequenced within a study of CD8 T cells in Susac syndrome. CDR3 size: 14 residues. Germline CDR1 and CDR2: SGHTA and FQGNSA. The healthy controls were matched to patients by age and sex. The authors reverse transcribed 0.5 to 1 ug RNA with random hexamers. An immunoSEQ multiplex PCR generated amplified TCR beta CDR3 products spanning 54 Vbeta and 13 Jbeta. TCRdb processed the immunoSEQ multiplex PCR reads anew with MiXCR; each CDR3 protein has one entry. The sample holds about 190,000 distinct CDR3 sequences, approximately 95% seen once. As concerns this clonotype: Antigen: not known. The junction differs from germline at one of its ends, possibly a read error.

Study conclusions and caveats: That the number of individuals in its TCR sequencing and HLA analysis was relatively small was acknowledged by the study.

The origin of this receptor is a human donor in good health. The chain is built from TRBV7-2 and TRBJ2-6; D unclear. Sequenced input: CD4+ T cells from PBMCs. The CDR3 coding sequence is TGTGCCCGCAGCATGGGTTCTGGGGCCAACGTCCTGACTTTC. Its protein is CARSMGSGANVLTF.